A selection of T cell receptor beta chains follows, all from one sample in a study of T-cell reconstitution after alpha-beta-depleted transplantation in children. TCRdb called the PCR reads again in MiXCR, with one record for every CDR3 protein. The profile shows some 180,000 distinct CDR3 sequences, approximately 6.3% of them singletons. Specimen: PBMCs, collected before TCRalphabeta/CD19-depleted stem cell transplant. The receptor set was obtained from a boy between 2 and 10 years old with acute lymphoblastic leukemia, due to receive a stem cell transplant. The CDR3 runs from the conserved cysteine through the conserved F or W. D genes are given only for firm matches. Size is stated for part of the rows, as once, few or many counts, or as a class when the clone is expanded.

j_call d_call v_call clone_size cdr3_nt cdr3_aa
TRBJ1-4 NA TRBV12-3/TRBV12-4 NA TGTGCCAGCAGACAAGGAGGGATTCGGGAAAAACTGTTTTTT CASRQGGIREKLFF
TRBJ2-5 NA TRBV20-1 many TGCAGTGCCCTACGTTTCCTCCGCAGCGGCAAACAAGAGACCCAGTACTTC CSALRFLRSGKQETQYF
TRBJ2-7 NA TRBV20-1 many TGCAGTGCTGGCTCCTACGAGCAGTACTTC CSAGSYEQYF
TRBJ2-1 NA TRBV5-6 few TGTGCCAGCAGCTTGATATTTCTCAGCTCCTACAATGAGCAGTTCTTC CASSLIFLSSYNEQFF
TRBJ1-2 NA TRBV4-2 few TGTGCCAGCAGCCAAGAGGGGACTGCAGGTTATGGCTACACCTTC CASSQEGTAGYGYTF
TRBJ2-3 NA TRBV5-1 NA TGCGCCAGCAGCTCGATGTACAACACAGATACGCAGTATTTT CASSSMYNTDTQYF
TRBJ2-3 NA TRBV5-1 NA TGCGCCAGCAGCTTGCGTCCAGGGGCTAGCACAGATACGCAGTATTTT CASSLRPGASTDTQYF
TRBJ1-5 NA TRBV29-1 many TGCAGCGTTTTACCTGTAGGGGGGAATCAGCCCCAGCATTTT CSVLPVGGNQPQHF
TRBJ2-5 NA TRBV4-1 NA TGCGCCAGCAGCCAGGCCAAGGGACTGGGCCAAGAGACCCAGTACTTC CASSQAKGLGQETQYF
TRBJ2-1 TRBD1 TRBV7-2 few TGTGCCAGCAGCTTAGTAGGGACAGGGATAAATGAGCAGTTCTTC CASSLVGTGINEQFF
TRBJ2-3 TRBD2 TRBV29-1 many TGCAGCGCGGGGGGGGCTACTCCGTACGATACGCAGTATTTT CSAGGATPYDTQYF
TRBJ2-1 NA TRBV20-1 many TGCAGTGCTAGAGATCGGGTCTTC CSARDRVF
TRBJ2-1 TRBD2 TRBV20-1 NA TGCAGTGCTCCCGGGAGGGCTAATAATGAGCAGTTCTTC CSAPGRANNEQFF
TRBJ2-2 TRBD2 TRBV7-8 NA TGTGCCAGCAGCTCACAACCGGGACTAGGGCCCACCGGGGAGCTGTTTTTT CASSSQPGLGPTGELFF
TRBJ2-3 TRBD1 TRBV5-5 many TGTGCCAGCAGCATCTTGACAGGGCGCACAGATACGCAGTATTTT CASSILTGRTDTQYF
TRBJ2-3 NA TRBV10-1 many TGCGCCAGCAGTGAGTCGGGGACTGACACAGATACGCAGTATTTT CASSESGTDTDTQYF
TRBJ2-7 TRBD2 TRBV7-8 few TGTGCCAGCAGCTTAGATACTAGCGGGGGGTACGAGCAGTACTTC CASSLDTSGGYEQYF
TRBJ2-1 NA TRBV15 many TGTGCCACCAGCAGAGATCGGACAGCCTTTTCCTACAATGAGCAGTTCTTC CATSRDRTAFSYNEQFF
TRBJ2-3 TRBD2 TRBV4-2 many TGTGCCAGCAGCCGCGGACTAGCGGGGAGCACAGATACGCAGTATTTT CASSRGLAGSTDTQYF
TRBJ2-1 TRBD2 TRBV5-6 NA TGTGCCAGCACACTAGCGGGAAGCAGTAATGAGCAGTTCTTC CASTLAGSSNEQFF
TRBJ1-5 NA TRBV7-8 many TGTGCCAGCAGCTCCGACAGGATTAGCAATCAGCCCCAGCATTTT CASSSDRISNQPQHF
TRBJ2-7 TRBD1 TRBV20-1 many TGCAGTGCCCTAAGACAGGGTCCCTACGAGCAGTACTTC CSALRQGPYEQYF
TRBJ2-5 TRBD1 TRBV28 many TGTGCCAGCAGTCCCCGGACAGGGGTACGAGAGACCCAGTACTTC CASSPRTGVRETQYF